The clone carrying this TCR beta chain was counted many times. This specimen belongs to a study of neurological immune-mediated disorders. V shed 0 bases and J 5 bases; nucleotides not matched to a gene: 10. CDR3 size: 17 residues. The germline V gene encodes CDR1 SGHRS and CDR2 YFSETQ. The cDNA came from 5'RACE with 10-nucleotide random UMIs. TCRdb recomputed calls from the 5' RACE reads with MiXCR, one row per CDR3 protein. The table includes around 48,000 distinct CDR3 sequences, 9% to 12% detected once. The rearrangement joins TRBV5-1 to TRBJ2-7; 11 bases are shared with TRBD1. Sequenced: PBMCs. The clonotype was recovered from a woman in her forties with HTLV-1-associated myelopathy (HAM/TSP). The CDR3 DNA follows: TGCGCCAGCAGCTTGGGAACCGGGACAGGGGGGAAAGACGAGCAGTACTTC. This sequence encodes CASSLGTGTGGKDEQYF.